The 26 T cell receptor beta chains given below trace back to one sample, sequenced in a study of vaccination effects on CD4 cells after COVID-19. ViraFEST used viral peptide pools to expand antigen-specific CD4+ T cells before sequencing. At the end of 10 days of culture, CD4+ T cells were isolated. All vaccine recipients tested negative for nucleocapsid antibodies and had never contracted SARS-CoV-2 infection. Their cognate antigens are unknown. TCRdb's copy holds only in-frame clones and misses some; the assay was immunoSEQ multiplex PCR. This table has tens of thousands of clones, roughly two thirds appearing once. The material was CD4+ T cells from PBMCs cultured with HCoV-NL63 spike peptides, obtained before COVID-19 vaccination. Receptors were obtained from a human donor who received a COVID-19 vaccine.

The gene calls are TRBV6-5 and TRBJ1-2; D not resolved. Trimming left V 0 bases short and J 0 bases short, with 5 bases between. The CDR3 is 14 residues long. The germline V gene has CDR1 MNHEY and CDR2 SVGAGI. The CDR3, as DNA: TGTGCCAGCAGTTACTCGCAGGCTAACTATGGCTACACCTTC. The encoded protein is CASSYSQANYGYTF.

This chain connects TRBV5-4 to TRBJ1-1, with a weak D call TRBD1 (6 bases). CDR1 and CDR2 (germline): SGHNT, YYREEE (reference sequence). This CDR3 has 15 residues. The V gene lost 4 bases and the J gene lost 6 bases, with 19 bases spanning the gap. The CDR3 region is CASSPLTGVNSEAFF. DNA of the CDR3: TGTGCCAGCAGCCCGCTGACAGGAGTAAACTCTGAAGCTTTCTTT. The full variable domain, with the rest looked up from reference TRBV5-4 and TRBJ1-1, is ETGVTQSPTHLIKTRGQQVTLRCSSQSGHNTVSWYQQALGQGPQFIFQYYREEENGRGNFPPRFSGLQFPNYSSELNVNALELDDSALYLCASSPLTGVNSEAFFGQGTRLTVV.

This clone occurred a few times. The V and J genes are TRBV7-9 and TRBJ2-1, with D possibly being TRBD2 (6 bases). The CDR3 is 15 residues long. The germline V gene has CDR1 SEHNR and CDR2 FQNEAQ (reference sequence). With 5 bases removed from V and 5 bases from J, the gap between germline ends came to 16 bases. CDR3 protein: CASSRPSGANNEQFF. In DNA, the CDR3 is TGTGCCAGCAGCCGGCCCTCGGGAGCTAACAATGAGCAGTTCTTC. Full variable domain (missing parts from reference TRBV7-9 and TRBJ2-1): DTGVSQNPRHKITKRGQNVTFRCDPISEHNRLYWYRQTLGQGPEFLTYFQNEAQLEKSRLLSDRFSAERPKGSFSTLEIQRTEQGDSAMYLCASSRPSGANNEQFFGPGTRLTVL.

This clone is labeled large. V and J are TRBV6-5 and TRBJ2-1; D is ambiguous. Trimming pared 8 bases from V and 10 bases from J, leaving 21 bases between. Germline assignment: CDR1 MNHEY and CDR2 SVGAGI. The CDR3 consists of 14 residues. The CDR3 loop reads CASATRSTLGEQFF. CDR3 DNA: TGTGCCAGCGCGACCCGCTCCACTCTTGGCGAGCAGTTCTTC.

The chain is built from TRBV3-1 (or the pseudogene TRBV3-2) and TRBJ2-7; possible D gene TRBD1, 6 bases. Germline V lookup: CDR1 LGHDT, CDR2 YNNKEL (reference sequence). The CDR3 has 16 amino acids. Trimming cost V 1 base and J 2 bases, with 15 bases left between them. The CDR3, as DNA: TGTGCCAGCAGCCAAGCCCACAGGGCCCGCCCCTACGAGCAGTACTTC. Translation gives CASSQAHRARPYEQYF.

The chain couples TRBV3-1 (or the pseudogene TRBV3-2) to TRBJ1-4; a weak D match, TRBD1 (6 bases). Germline V gene sequence: CDR1 LGHDT, CDR2 YNNKEL (reference sequence). V lost 4 bases to trimming and J lost 0 bases, with 6 bases between them. This CDR3 spans 14 amino acids. CDR3 protein: CASSRQATNEKLFF. DNA for the CDR3: TGTGCCAGCAGCCGACAGGCAACTAATGAAAAACTGTTTTTT.

The rearrangement joins TRBV5-8 to TRBJ2-7, with D maybe TRBD1 (5 bases). The CDR3 runs 13 residues. Between the trimmed V and J ends, which lost 1 base and 3 bases, there was a span of 8 bases. Germline assignment: CDR1 SGHTS and CDR2 YDEGEE. CDR3 sequence reads: CASSLYRHYEQYF. The CDR3 DNA is TGTGCCAGCAGCTTGTACAGGCACTACGAGCAGTACTTC.

The chain is built from TRBV6-5 and TRBJ1-1, with TRBD1 matching over 7 bases. Germline V lookup: CDR1 MNHEY, CDR2 SVGAGI. V lost 5 bases to trimming and J lost 5 bases; unmatched junction nucleotides: 5. The CDR3 has 13 residues. CDR3 amino acids: CASSRQGGTEAFF. CDR3 nucleotides: TGTGCCAGCAGTAGACAGGGCGGAACTGAAGCTTTCTTT.

V usage is TRBV18 and J usage is TRBJ1-5; unclear D gene. V shed 3 bases and J shed 6 bases, with 18 bases lying between them. CDR1 is KGHSH and CDR2 is LQKENI in the germline V gene. The CDR3 length is 16 residues. Written as DNA, the CDR3 is TGTGCCAGCTCACCTGATGAAGGCGGGAAGATTCAGCCCCAGCATTTT. This codes for CASSPDEGGKIQPQHF.

The rearrangement joins TRBV5-1 to TRBJ1-3, with unresolved D. This CDR3 has 15 residues. Germline CDR1 SGHRS, CDR2 YFSETQ. V lost 6 bases, J lost 4 bases, and 17 bases lay in between. The CDR3 spells CASNPSDDPGNTIYF. In DNA form, the CDR3 reads TGCGCCAGCAACCCGTCGGATGACCCAGGAAACACCATATATTTT.

V and J are TRBV3-1 (or the pseudogene TRBV3-2) and TRBJ2-1; 10 nucleotides agree with TRBD2. J lost 2 bases, V lost 3 bases, and 7 bases had no gene match. The CDR3 has 17 amino acids. CDR1 LGHDT and CDR2 YNNKEL come from the germline V gene (reference sequence). The CDR3 DNA reads as TGTGCCAGCAGCCAGATGTTAGCGGGAGGACCCTACAATGAGCAGTTCTTC. Its translation: CASSQMLAGGPYNEQFF.

The chain is built from TRBV2 and TRBJ2-6; possible D gene TRBD2, 5 bases. The CDR3 sequence is 16 residues long. V shed 6 bases and J shed 1 base, with 13 bases lying between them. Germline CDR1 SNHLY, CDR2 FYNNEI. CDR3 amino acids: CASSLSQRSGANVLTF. The DNA of the CDR3 is TGTGCCAGCAGCCTCAGTCAGCGGTCTGGGGCCAACGTCCTGACTTTC. Full variable domain (rest looked up from reference TRBV2 and TRBJ2-6): EPEVTQTPSHQVTQMGQEVILRCVPISNHLYFYWYRQILGQKVEFLVSFYNNEISEKSEIFDDQFSVERPDGSNFTLKIRSTKLEDSAMYFCASSLSQRSGANVLTFGAGSRLTVL.

The chain joins TRBV4-1 to TRBJ1-2, with D unclear. From germline, CDR1 is MGHRA and CDR2 YSYEKL. The V end lost 0 bases, the J end lost 3 bases, and 26 bases lay between the germline ends. The length of the CDR3 is 20 residues. The CDR3 nucleotides read TGCGCCAGCAGCCAAGATAGGAGTAGAACACGTAAGGGAAAGGACTATGGCTACACCTTC. Residues: CASSQDRSRTRKGKDYGYTF.

The V gene is TRBV24-1, the J gene TRBJ2-7; 12 bases match TRBD2. The CDR3 length is 18 residues. The germline V gene encodes CDR1 KGHDR and CDR2 SFDVKD. Trimming at V came to 3 bases and at J to 6 bases, leaving 14 bases not matched to a gene. This chain's CDR3 is CATSDTDPLTSGSSEQYF. The CDR3 DNA is TGTGCCACCAGTGATACAGATCCCTTGACTAGCGGGAGCAGCGAGCAGTACTTC.

The gene calls are TRBV5-1 and TRBJ1-5; the match to TRBD1 covers 7 bases. Trimming took 5 bases from V and 0 from J; bases not matched to a gene: 2. The CDR3 loop spans 14 amino acids. Germline lookup yields CDR1 SGHRS and CDR2 YFSETQ. The CDR3 nucleotides read TGCGCCAGCAGTCAGGGGGATAGCAATCAGCCCCAGCATTTT. It yields the protein CASSQGDSNQPQHF.

The chain carries TRBV9 and TRBJ1-1; 8 bases agree with TRBD1. The V gene's germline CDR1 is SGDLS and CDR2 YYNGEE. The CDR3 has 17 residues. Trimming at V came to 3 bases and at J to 8 bases, leaving 18 bases not matched to a gene. As DNA, the CDR3 is TGTGCCAGCAGCGCGCGGACAGGGTGGGCTACAGATGGAGAAGCTTTCTTT. Protein sequence: CASSARTGWATDGEAFF.

The CDR3 coding sequence is TGTGCCAGTAGTATAGCCCCAGGGGATGGCTACACCTTC. Translated: CASSIAPGDGYTF. The chain carries TRBV19 and TRBJ1-2; tentatively, D is TRBD1 (6 bases). The CDR3 loop spans 13 amino acids. Germline V gene lookup returns CDR1 LNHDA and CDR2 SQIVND (reference sequence). Trimming left V 1 base short and J 6 bases short, with 9 bases between.

The chain is built from TRBV3-1 (or the pseudogene TRBV3-2) and TRBJ2-3; 14 bases agree with TRBD2. V lost 0 bases and J lost 5; bases outside the gene matches: 4. CDR1 LGHDT and CDR2 YNNKEL come from the germline V gene (reference sequence). The CDR3 is 17 residues long. The CDR3: CASSQEQGLAGEDTQYF. The CDR3 coding sequence is TGTGCCAGCAGCCAAGAACAGGGACTAGCGGGAGAAGATACGCAGTATTTT.

This clone was observed a handful of times. The chain couples TRBV4-2 to TRBJ2-2; 9 bases line up with TRBD1. Germline V gene data show CDR1 as LGHNA and CDR2 as YNFKEQ. V was pared by 0 bases and J by 5 bases, with 4 bases of the junction left unmatched. The CDR3 runs 16 residues. CDR3 in DNA: TGTGCCAGCAGCCAAGAGGGGACAGGGCGGACCGGGGAGCTGTTTTTT. Protein product: CASSQEGTGRTGELFF.

The gene calls are TRBV7-9 and TRBJ2-2; D unclear. Germline lookup yields CDR1 SEHNR and CDR2 FQNEAQ (reference sequence). Deletions cut 5 bases from V and 0 bases from J, with 16 bases between. The CDR3 totals 17 residues. The CDR3 DNA follows: TGTGCCAGCAGCCCAGCCCCTCAGGTCACGAACACCGGGGAGCTGTTTTTT. This codes for CASSPAPQVTNTGELFF.

This clone was seen just once. The CDR3 DNA reads TGTGCCAGCAGTCGAGGGAATGAGCAGTTCTTC. It is translated as CASSRGNEQFF. The rearrangement links TRBV3-1 (or the pseudogene TRBV3-2) to TRBJ2-1; the D gene is possibly TRBD2 (5 bases). The germline CDR1 and CDR2 sequences are LGHDT and YNNKEL (reference sequence). CDR3 length equals 11 residues. The germline V and J ends were trimmed by 6 bases and 7 bases, with 7 bases remaining between them.

A note on this clone: One end of the junction fails to match germline, which may point to a read error. The chain joins TRBV28 to TRBJ1-4; TRBD1 is a possible D gene (5 bases). This CDR3 is 13 amino acids long. In germline, CDR1 is MDHEN, CDR2 SYDVKM. CDR3 region: CASTLGVRGSTTF. DNA of the CDR3: TGTGCCAGCACACTAGGGGTACGGGGCTCCACGACTTTT.

This CDR3 is CATSRDRVGNRANTGELFF. The CDR3 DNA is TGTGCCACCAGCAGAGATCGCGTGGGGAACCGAGCGAACACCGGGGAGCTGTTTTTT. The V gene is TRBV15, the J gene TRBJ2-2, with D hard to call. CDR3 size: 19 residues. V was clipped by 0 bases and J by 0 bases, with 17 bases between them. Germline loops: CDR1 LNHNV, CDR2 YYDKDF (reference sequence).

This clone has more than one count but fewer than ten. The J gene is TRBJ1-6, the V gene TRBV5-1; TRBD1 agrees at 8 bases. After removal of 2 bases from V and 11 bases from J, the junction contained 9 bases not matched to a gene. The CDR3 runs 15 residues. In germline, CDR1 is SGHRS, CDR2 YFSETQ. The CDR3 DNA is TGCGCCAGCAGCTTATCGGACAGGGAGGAGGCACCCCTCCACTTT. Translation gives CASSLSDREEAPLHF.

This clone was observed once. V usage is TRBV6-5 and J usage is TRBJ1-1; unclear D gene. CDR1 and CDR2 from the germline V gene are MNHEY and SVGAGI. The germline V and J ends were trimmed by 7 bases and 3 bases, with 12 bases remaining between them. The CDR3 extends over 13 amino acids. CDR3 sequence (DNA): TGTGCCAGCATAGGTTGGAAGGACACTGAAGCTTTCTTT. This translates into CASIGWKDTEAFF.

The CDR3 loop reads CASRSLAGGHYEQYF. The CDR3 nucleotides are TGTGCCAGCAGATCACTAGCGGGAGGGCACTACGAGCAGTACTTC. The chain links TRBV6-5 to TRBJ2-7, with 13 nucleotides matching TRBD2. CDR1 is MNHEY and CDR2 is SVGAGI in the germline V gene. This CDR3 comprises 15 residues. J lost 3 bases, V lost 6 bases, and 5 bases had no gene match.